This TCR beta chain was retrieved from a study of T cells in Graves' hyperthyroidism and ophthalmopathy. Overall study findings and caveats: Researchers found most expanded thyroid clonotypes above 0.001 in blood as well.

In germline, CDR1 is DFQATT, CDR2 SNEGSKA (reference sequence). The CDR3 is 15 amino acids. Trimming at V came to 6 bases and at J to 5 bases, leaving 10 bases not matched to a gene. Amplification of TCR beta CDR3 regions was performed using RNA transcripts as template. HTBI primers were used for first-round RT-PCR of the TCR CDR3. A single record per CDR3 protein comes from TCRdb applying MiXCR to the multiplex PCR reads. The data hold about 840,000 distinct CDR3 sequences, with over 35% observed a single time. In its sample, this clonotype was seen once. Its specificity is unknown. The V gene is TRBV20-1, the J gene TRBJ2-5, with 12 bases lining up with TRBD2. This TCR was recovered from a man aged 18 to 29 with Graves' hyperthyroidism. Sequencing was performed on blood. CDR3 in amino acids: CSATPLAGGWETQYF. In DNA form, the CDR3 reads TGCAGTGCCACCCCCCTAGCGGGAGGGTGGGAGACCCAGTACTTC.